This record looks at one T cell receptor (beta chain) sequence and its context. This specimen comes from a study of T-cell reconstitution after alpha-beta-depleted transplantation in children. Unique molecular identifiers were incorporated during preparation of the TCRbeta library. TCRdb re-called the PCR reads through MiXCR, storing one row per CDR3 protein. The sample lists around 300,000 distinct CDR3 sequences; approximately 20% were seen once. The sequenced sample was PBMCs, mostly from graft donor cells, obtained 180 days after TCRalphabeta/CD19-depleted stem cell transplant. The source is a male patient between 5 and 17 years old who had a stem cell transplant for acute lymphoblastic leukemia, so the T cells may come from the graft donor.

The CDR3 DNA reads as TGTGCCACCAGTGGGTTAGCGGGGGCCCTATCCTACTACAATGAGCAGTTCTTC. Encoded protein: CATSGLAGALSYYNEQFF. The chain couples TRBV24-1 to TRBJ2-1, with 9 bases lining up with TRBD2. This CDR3 is built from 18 residues. V lost 5 bases, J lost 3 bases, and 13 bases stayed unmatched. The germline gives CDR1 KGHDR, CDR2 SFDVKD.